The subject of this entry is one TCR beta chain. This sample was included in a study of blood T cell repertoires in COVID-19. On the study more broadly: PBMCs, B-cell-depleted T cells, or T cells provided the cDNA or gDNA that made up the material.

The method was immunoSEQ multiplex PCR; TCRdb's version includes in-frame clones alone and lacks a portion of them. The sample shows 130,000 or so clones, approximately 83% of them seen only once. The V gene's germline CDR1 is SGHRS and CDR2 YFSETQ. The CDR3 runs to 16 residues. With V trimmed by 5 bases and J by 8 bases, 11 bases remained unmatched. This clonotype originated in a human donor in a cohort sampled during active COVID-19. Sequencing was performed on peripheral blood. The chain joins TRBV5-1 to TRBJ2-1; 12 positions agree with TRBD2. Written as DNA, the CDR3 is TGCGCCAGCAGAGGGCTAGCGGGAGGGCCCGGCGATGAGCAGTTCTTC. This codes for CASRGLAGGPGDEQFF.